These 12 T cell receptor beta chains originate from one sample sequenced in a study. One entry per CDR3 protein, called by TCRdb with MiXCR from the 5' RACE reads. The table has some 6,300 distinct CDR3 sequences, approximately 55% seen once; the top ten hold 2.5% to 3.5%. The specimen sequenced was naive CD4+ T cells sorted from a lymph node. Subset here: naive CD4+ T cells, CD4+CD45RA+CD25-. These receptors were obtained from a female donor with breast cancer.

Of note for this clonotype: Since no conserved phenylalanine or tryptophan closes the CDR3, a read error is the likely cause. The rearrangement links TRBV7-6 to TRBJ2-5; D remains unclear. V lost 5 bases and J 4 bases, leaving 14 bases between the germline ends. This CDR3 is 14 amino acids long. The germline CDR1 and CDR2 sequences are SGHVS and FNYEAQ. Written as DNA, the CDR3 is TGTGCCAGCAGCCCCGGGTTGTCCCCAGAGACCCAGTACTAC. This encodes CASSPGLSPETQYY.

The V and J genes are TRBV5-5 and TRBJ2-1, with D possibly being TRBD1 (6 bases). Trimming left V 4 bases short and J 5 bases short, with 13 bases between. CDR1 SGHKS and CDR2 YYEKEE come from the germline V gene (reference sequence). This CDR3 is 14 amino acids long. The CDR3 region is CASSGVGQNNEQFF. As DNA, the CDR3 is TGTGCCAGCAGCGGCGTCGGACAGAACAATGAGCAGTTCTTC.

About this clonotype itself: A clone one base away is much larger, so this may be a read error. The chain recombines TRBV5-1 with TRBJ2-7, with 13 bases identical to TRBD2. CDR1 and CDR2 (germline): SGHRS, YFSETQ. CDR3 size: 16 residues. The V segment lost 4 bases and the J segment 7 bases; nucleotides outside the gene matches: 11. This CDR3 is CASSRTSGGGYNEQYF. The CDR3 DNA follows: TGCGCCAGCAGCCGCACTAGCGGGGGGGGGTACAATGAGCAGTACTTC.

This clonotype turned up a few times. The genes are TRBV7-3 and TRBJ2-3; D remains unclear. Trimming cost V 5 bases and J 0 bases, with 9 bases left between them. The CDR3 is 14 amino acids. Germline loops: CDR1 SGHTA, CDR2 FQGTGA. CDR3 protein: CASSPLPSTDTQYF. CDR3 bases: TGTGCCAGCAGCCCCCTTCCTAGCACAGATACGCAGTATTTT.

The chain combines TRBV18 with TRBJ1-1; 8 bases are shared with TRBD1. The junction had 8 bases not matched to a gene; V was cut back by 6 bases and J by 8 bases. Germline CDR1 and CDR2: KGHSH and LQKENI. CDR3 size: 13 residues. In DNA form, the CDR3 reads TGTGCCAGCTCGCGCGACAGGGGTTACGAAGCTTTCTTT. It encodes CASSRDRGYEAFF.

The gene calls are TRBV6-6 and TRBJ1-1; unclear D gene. Per germline, CDR1 MNHNY and CDR2 SVGAGI (reference sequence). Between the trimmed V and J ends, which lost 2 bases and 0 bases, there was a span of 10 bases. The CDR3 is made up of 15 amino acids. CDR3 in DNA: TGTGCCAGCAGTTACGGAGGAGGGATGAACACTGAAGCTTTCTTT. The encoded protein is CASSYGGGMNTEAFF.

On this clonotype: The junction departs from germline at one end; a sequencing error may be responsible. The chain joins TRBV10-3 to TRBJ1-1; TRBD1 matches at 7 bases. The CDR3 is 14 amino acids. The germline gives CDR1 ENHRY, CDR2 SYGVKD. The CDR3 here is CAITRDSVSTEASF. CDR3 nucleotides: TGTGCCATCACTCGGGACAGTGTATCGACTGAAGCTTCCTTT.

The chain employs TRBV28 and TRBJ1-5; 7 nucleotides agree with TRBD1. The CDR3 has 13 residues. Unmatched junction bases numbered 3, after V lost 3 bases and J lost 7 bases. Germline V gene sequence: CDR1 MDHEN, CDR2 SYDVKM. The CDR3 bases are TGTGCCAGCAGTTTGGACAGGAAACAGCCCCAGCATTTT. It specifies CASSLDRKQPQHF. Complete variable domain (other parts from reference TRBV28 and TRBJ1-5): DVKVTQSSRYLVKRTGEKVFLECVQDMDHENMFWYRQDPGLGLRLIYFSYDVKMKEKGDIPEGYSVSREKKERFSLILESASTNQTSMYLCASSLDRKQPQHFGDGTRLSIL.

This sequence joins TRBV5-1 and TRBJ2-7, with D possibly matching TRBD2 (7 bases). The CDR3 sequence is 15 residues long. V was cut by 0 bases and J by 5 bases, with 15 bases left in between. Germline loops: CDR1 SGHRS, CDR2 YFSETQ. The CDR3 sequence is CASSLEGGASHEQYF. CDR3 nucleotides: TGCGCCAGCAGCTTGGAAGGGGGGGCCTCTCACGAGCAGTACTTC.

This chain uses TRBV21-1 with TRBJ2-2; the table's TRBD1 call for D was not verified on the DNA. TRBV21-1 constitutes a pseudogene. CDR3 length: 16 amino acids. In DNA form, the CDR3 reads TGTGCCAGCAGCAAAGTTGTGACAGCCTTCACCGGGGAGCTGTTTTTT. Encoded protein: CASSKVVTAFTGELFF.

Concerning this clonotype itself: The junction does not match germline at one end; this may be a read error. The chain is built from TRBV4-1 and TRBJ2-3; TRBD2 matches 9 bases. Germline CDR1 is MGHRA and CDR2 is YSYEKL. This CDR3 contains 16 residues. This CDR3 is CASSQESGRRGDTQYF. CDR3 coding DNA: TGTGCCAGCAGCCAAGAAAGCGGGAGGAGGGGAGATACGCAGTATTTT.

The chain recombines TRBV5-1 with TRBJ1-2, with D unresolved. V lost 0 bases to trimming and J lost 2 bases, with 8 bases between them. Germline V lookup: CDR1 SGHRS, CDR2 YFSETQ. This CDR3 region has 14 residues. The CDR3 loop reads CASSLGTLNYGYTF. The CDR3 DNA reads as TGCGCCAGCAGCTTGGGGACCCTGAACTATGGCTACACCTTC. Looking up the rest from reference TRBV5-1 and TRBJ1-2 gives the full variable domain: KAGVTQTPRYLIKTRGQQVTLSCSPISGHRSVSWYQQTPGQGLQFLFEYFSETQRNKGNFPGRFSGRQFSNSRSEMNVSTLELGDSALYLCASSLGTLNYGYTFGSGTRLTVV.